Sequencing of this T cell receptor beta chain was carried out in a study of CDR3 diversity in severe acne. Germline V gives CDR1 LNHDA, CDR2 SQIVND (reference sequence). The CDR3 is made up of 13 amino acids. The germline V and J ends were trimmed by 8 bases and 1 base, with 9 bases remaining between them. This clonotype was counted once. TCRdb re-derived calls from the PCR reads in MiXCR, one entry per CDR3 protein. Of some 85,000 distinct CDR3 sequences in the sample, less than 65% were seen once. The rearrangement links TRBV19 to TRBJ1-5; D is perhaps TRBD1 (6 bases). The material sequenced was blood. The TCR originated in a male donor with severe acne vulgaris. CDR3 protein: CASGDRSNQPQHF. The DNA for the CDR3 is TGTGCCAGTGGAGACAGGAGCAATCAGCCCCAGCATTTT.